A single sample gave rise to the 27 T cell receptor beta chains below, sequenced in a study of blood T cell repertoires in COVID-19. Using immunoSEQ multiplex PCR, the repertoire was profiled, and TCRdb retains in-frame clones only, with some absent. The sample yields about 420,000 clones, about 87% seen once. The sequenced material came from peripheral blood. The receptors here all came from a man aged 18-30 years with COVID-19, enrolled during active disease.

A remark on this clone: The same CDR3 can be traced to other DNA sequences in this sample. This sequence joins TRBV3-1 (or the pseudogene TRBV3-2) and TRBJ2-2; D gene uncertain. With 2 bases removed from V and 2 bases from J, the gap between germline ends came to 3 bases. From germline, CDR1 is LGHDT and CDR2 YNNKEL (reference sequence). The length of the CDR3 is 13 residues. The CDR3 region is CASSQLNTGELFF. The CDR3 bases are TGTGCCAGCAGCCAACTAAACACCGGGGAGCTGTTTTTT.

This clone was recorded only once. This clone may be a read error of a much larger clone one base away. The chain carries TRBV6-1 and TRBJ2-2; D may be TRBD1 (5 bases). Germline CDR1 and CDR2: MNHNS and SASEGT. The CDR3 loop spans 14 amino acids. V lost 3 bases and J lost 3, with 8 bases in between. CDR3: CASSDDRYTGELFF. The CDR3 DNA sequence: TGTGCCAGCAGTGACGACAGATACACCGGGGAGCTGTTTTTT.

The chain carries TRBV19 and TRBJ2-2; perhaps TRBD1 as D (6 bases). Germline V gene sequence: CDR1 LNHDA, CDR2 SQIVND (reference sequence). This CDR3 is built from 14 residues. V dropped 5 bases and J dropped 5 bases, with 12 bases sitting between them. The CDR3 sequence is CASSPRTVTGELFF. CDR3 nucleotides: TGTGCCAGTAGTCCCCGGACAGTTACCGGGGAGCTGTTTTTT.

The chain is built from TRBV6-6 and TRBJ1-5; D is undetermined. CDR3 length: 21 residues. Germline CDR1 MNHNY, CDR2 SVGAGI (reference sequence). V lost 5 bases and J lost 3, with 32 bases in between. CDR3: CASSLFAEDAGGGFDNQPQHF. The CDR3 nucleotides read TGTGCCAGCAGTCTATTCGCCGAAGACGCGGGCGGCGGGTTTGACAATCAGCCCCAGCATTTT.

This clone came up a few times. This sequence joins TRBV25-1 and TRBJ1-1; D not certain. CDR3 length: 14 amino acids. Germline assignment: CDR1 MGHDK and CDR2 SYGVNS. V was cut by 0 bases and J by 4 bases, with 9 bases left in between. CDR3 sequence reads: CASSEYQEGTEAFF. CDR3 nucleotides: TGTGCCAGCAGTGAATATCAAGAGGGCACTGAAGCTTTCTTT.

This chain links TRBV11-3 with TRBJ1-2, with 8 bases identical to TRBD1. V dropped 5 bases and J dropped 4; count of bases not matched to a gene: 9. CDR1 and CDR2 from the germline V gene are SGHNT and YENEEA. CDR3 size: 15 residues. The CDR3 DNA follows: TGTGCCAGCAGCGACCGACAGGGGCTTGCCTATGGCTACACCTTC. As protein: CASSDRQGLAYGYTF.

The chain uses TRBV10-2 and TRBJ1-1, with D perhaps TRBD1 (6 bases). V lost 8 bases to trimming and J lost 5 bases, with 12 bases between them. This CDR3 has 12 amino acids. Per germline, CDR1 WSHSY and CDR2 SAAADI. The CDR3 loop reads CASQQGGTEAFF. CDR3 in DNA: TGCGCCAGCCAACAGGGTGGGACTGAAGCTTTCTTT.

The rearrangement joins TRBV25-1 to TRBJ2-2; TRBD2 agrees at 10 bases. Trimming took 8 bases from V and 1 from J; bases not matched to a gene: 4. Germline V gene data show CDR1 as MGHDK and CDR2 as SYGVNS. CDR3 length: 15 amino acids. This chain's CDR3 is CASALAGENTGELFF. Here the CDR3 DNA reads TGTGCCAGCGCTCTAGCGGGGGAGAACACCGGGGAGCTGTTTTTT.

This chain connects TRBV15 to TRBJ2-7; D is ambiguous. Trimming pared 2 bases from V and 0 bases from J, leaving 11 bases between. The CDR3 is 15 amino acids. Germline assignment: CDR1 LNHNV and CDR2 YYDKDF (reference sequence). The CDR3 sequence: CATSRTVQLSYEQYF. CDR3 DNA sequence: TGTGCCACCAGCAGAACAGTTCAACTCTCCTACGAGCAGTACTTC.

This chain uses TRBV6-5 with TRBJ2-7, with TRBD1 matching 9 bases. Germline CDR1 and CDR2: MNHEY and SVGAGI. The CDR3 length is 12 residues. V dropped 9 bases and J dropped 5; count of bases not matched to a gene: 5. The CDR3 region is CASIRDRDEQYF. CDR3 nucleotide sequence: TGTGCCAGTATTCGGGACAGGGACGAGCAGTACTTC.

The chain couples TRBV27 to TRBJ2-2; 9 bases are shared with TRBD2. Trimming cost V 7 bases and J 6 bases; bases outside gene matches: 3. CDR3 length: 13 residues. Germline V lookup: CDR1 MNHEY, CDR2 SMNVEV (reference sequence). CDR3 bases: TGTGCCAGCACGGGGACTAGCCCCGGGGAGCTGTTTTTT. It is translated as CASTGTSPGELFF.

The chain recombines TRBV10-1 with TRBJ2-1; 8 bases agree with TRBD2. V was clipped by 2 bases and J by 4 bases; unmatched bases: 10. This CDR3 is built from 17 residues. CDR1 and CDR2 from the germline V gene are WNHNN and SYGVQD (reference sequence). CDR3 coding DNA: TGCGCCAGCAGTGAGGGAGGGGCGGGAGGAAGGTACAATGAGCAGTTCTTC. This sequence encodes CASSEGGAGGRYNEQFF.

This chain links TRBV7-8 with TRBJ2-7; D may be TRBD2 (5 bases). The germline V and J ends were trimmed by 5 bases and 0 bases, with 14 bases remaining between them. The CDR3 runs to 15 residues. Germline CDR1 SGHVS, CDR2 FQNEAQ. Here the CDR3 reads CASSRGPAGSYEQYF. DNA of the CDR3: TGTGCCAGCAGCCGCGGACCTGCGGGCTCCTACGAGCAGTACTTC. Complete variable domain (other parts from reference TRBV7-8 and TRBJ2-7): GAGVSQSPRYKVAKRGQDVALRCDPISGHVSLFWYQQALGQGPEFLTYFQNEAQLDKSGLPSDRFFAERPEGSVSTLKIQRTQQEDSAVYLCASSRGPAGSYEQYFGPGTRLTVT.

This clone was seen a single time. V gene TRBV29-1 combines with J gene TRBJ2-1, with 8 bases fitting TRBD2. This CDR3 contains 12 residues. From germline, CDR1 is SQVTM and CDR2 ANQGSEA. The J segment lost 9 bases and the V segment lost 7 bases, leaving 8 bases of the junction unmatched. The CDR3 loop is CSDGTSNGEQFF. In DNA form, the CDR3 reads TGCAGCGATGGGACTAGTAACGGTGAGCAGTTCTTC.

This clone has only one observation. The sample has other DNA sequences that encode this CDR3 too. The genes are TRBV19 and TRBJ2-1, with 9 bases fitting TRBD2. Per the germline V gene, CDR1 is LNHDA and CDR2 is SQIVND (reference sequence). J gave up 4 bases and V 3 bases, and 4 bases lay outside the gene matches. This CDR3 contains 15 residues. The CDR3 loop is CASSIGSGGYNEQFF. Here the CDR3 DNA reads TGTGCCAGTAGTATTGGTAGCGGGGGTTACAATGAGCAGTTCTTC.

The chain is built from TRBV19 and TRBJ2-7; TRBD1 matches at 7 bases. Germline loops: CDR1 LNHDA, CDR2 SQIVND (reference sequence). J was trimmed by 5 bases and V by 2 bases; bases with no gene match: 9. There are 15 residues in the CDR3. CDR3 nucleotides: TGTGCCAGTAGTATAAGTCAGGGGGTTATAGACGAGCAGTACTTC. This gives the protein CASSISQGVIDEQYF.

The V and J genes are TRBV14 and TRBJ2-6; D possibly corresponds to TRBD1 (6 bases). Germline lookup yields CDR1 SGHDN and CDR2 FVKESK. The CDR3 sequence is 19 residues long. Trimming left V 4 bases short and J 0 bases short, with 19 bases between. The CDR3 DNA is TGTGCCAGCAGCCCTCCCCAGGGACATCCTCGCTCTGGGGCCAACGTCCTGACTTTC. This sequence encodes CASSPPQGHPRSGANVLTF.

The sample holds one count of this clone. V and J are TRBV5-1 and TRBJ2-7; D possibly corresponds to TRBD2 (5 bases). Germline assignment: CDR1 SGHRS and CDR2 YFSETQ. This CDR3 is 15 amino acids long. Trimming pared 4 bases from V and 7 bases from J, leaving 21 bases between. The DNA for the CDR3 is TGCGCCAGCAGCCCCACCATTCGGGGAAAAGGGGAGCAGTACTTC. This gives the protein CASSPTIRGKGEQYF.

The chain has TRBV5-1 and TRBJ1-4, with D possibly being TRBD1 (5 bases). Germline V CDR1 and CDR2: SGHRS, YFSETQ. This CDR3 contains 14 residues. Trimming took 3 bases from V and 0 from J, leaving 6 bases between them. CDR3 sequence: CASSWGATNEKLFF. The CDR3 DNA reads TGCGCCAGCAGCTGGGGGGCAACTAATGAAAAACTGTTTTTT.

The chain recombines TRBV5-3 with TRBJ1-4, with D possibly being TRBD1 (6 bases). TRBV5-3 is filed as an ORF, its function uncertain. The V end was cut by 4 bases, the J end by 4 bases, with 23 bases between. The CDR3 runs to 18 residues. The CDR3 protein is CARSPRTSTGVGNEKLFF. DNA of the CDR3: TGTGCCAGAAGCCCACGGACATCGACAGGAGTGGGTAATGAAAAACTGTTTTTT.

The chain recombines TRBV27 with TRBJ2-1; the match to TRBD2 covers 8 bases. The V and J ends lost 8 bases and 9 bases, in that order; junction bases with no gene match: 12. From germline, CDR1 is MNHEY and CDR2 SMNVEV (reference sequence). This CDR3 has 14 residues. In DNA form, the CDR3 reads TGTGCCAGCGGGGTTAGCGGGACGAAAGTTGAGCAGTTCTTC. It translates to CASGVSGTKVEQFF.

The chain couples TRBV11-2 to TRBJ2-7; D ambiguous. CDR3 size: 13 residues. Germline values: CDR1 SGHAT, CDR2 FQNNGV. Trimming removed 6 bases from V and 3 bases from J, with 12 bases in between. The CDR3 sequence is CASRSYAGYEQYF. CDR3 DNA sequence: TGTGCCAGCAGATCATATGCAGGCTACGAGCAGTACTTC. Full variable domain (outside the CDR3, taken from reference TRBV11-2 and TRBJ2-7): EAGVAQSPRYKIIEKRQSVAFWCNPISGHATLYWYQQILGQGPKLLIQFQNNGVVDDSQLPKDRFSAERLKGVDSTLKIQPAKLEDSAVYLCASRSYAGYEQYFGPGTRLTVT.

The chain couples TRBV7-2 to TRBJ2-7; the match to TRBD2 covers 7 bases. Unmatched junction bases numbered 7, after V lost 8 bases and J lost 0 bases. The length of the CDR3 is 14 residues. Germline loops: CDR1 SGHTA, CDR2 FQGNSA. CDR3 nucleotides: TGTGCCAGCTGCGAGGGAGGGAGCTCCTACGAGCAGTACTTC. This encodes CASCEGGSSYEQYF. Together with reference TRBV7-2 and TRBJ2-7, the CDR3 gives the full variable domain: GAGVSQSPSNKVTEKGKDVELRCDPISGHTALYWYRQSLGQGLEFLIYFQGNSAPDKSGLPSDRFSAERTGGSVSTLTIQRTQQEDSAVYLCASCEGGSSYEQYFGPGTRLTVT.

This clone came up once. The chain is built from TRBV20-1 and TRBJ1-5; D is unresolved. V lost 3 bases and J lost 1, with 4 bases in between. This CDR3 is 12 amino acids long. CDR1 is DFQATT, CDR2 SNEGSKA, per germline (reference sequence). CDR3 protein: CSASRSNQPQHF. CDR3 DNA: TGCAGTGCTAGTCGGAGCAATCAGCCCCAGCATTTT.

This clone was found once. The chain combines TRBV27 with TRBJ2-3, with 10 positions matching TRBD1. V shed 2 bases, J shed 4 bases, and the junction held 9 bases outside the gene matches. The germline V gene encodes CDR1 MNHEY and CDR2 SMNVEV (reference sequence). The CDR3 spans 17 residues. For the CDR3, the DNA is TGTGCCAGCAGTTTAATCTTCCCTGGGACAGGGGCAGATACGCAGTATTTT. It specifies CASSLIFPGTGADTQYF.

V gene TRBV5-4 combines with J gene TRBJ2-1; D is perhaps TRBD2 (5 bases). CDR1 and CDR2 (germline): SGHNT, YYREEE (reference sequence). The V gene lost 3 bases and the J gene lost 0 bases, with 19 bases spanning the gap. The CDR3 spans 18 residues. CDR3 in DNA: TGTGCCAGCAGCTCGGCCAAGCGGAGTGGTAGCTCCTACAATGAGCAGTTCTTC. Protein sequence: CASSSAKRSGSSYNEQFF.

V usage is TRBV19 and J usage is TRBJ2-7; 9 positions agree with TRBD1. The J segment lost 6 bases and the V segment lost 1 base, leaving 4 bases of the junction unmatched. The CDR3 contains 14 residues. Germline V gene sequence: CDR1 LNHDA, CDR2 SQIVND (reference sequence). The CDR3 is CASSIGGQGGEQYF. CDR3 sequence (DNA): TGTGCCAGTAGTATAGGGGGACAGGGAGGCGAGCAGTACTTC.